The source of this T cell receptor (beta chain) is a study of T cell responses to AZD1222 COVID-19 vaccine. Findings of the study overall: In the spike-specific TCR repertoire, nearly half reportedly target unmutated variant regions.

Deletions cut 4 bases from V and 5 bases from J, with 17 bases between. CDR3 length: 15 residues. Germline CDR1 is MNHEY and CDR2 is SVGAGI. Remarks on this clone: Its specificity is unknown.

Libraries were prepared by immunoSEQ multiplex PCR; TCRdb keeps only in-frame clonotypes and omits some of them. The repertoire holds 150,000 to 200,000 clones, roughly 92% seen once, with around 1.5% in the top ten. Material: peripheral blood, obtained on day 0 of AZD1222 vaccination. This sequence originates from an adult in good health. The chain couples TRBV6-5 to TRBJ1-1, with D maybe TRBD1 (6 bases). CDR3 region: CASSLSRGYGTEAFF. CDR3 coding DNA: TGTGCCAGCAGTTTAAGTAGGGGGTACGGAACTGAAGCTTTCTTT.